This TCR beta chain was captured by sequencing in a study of cytotoxic CD8 clonotypes in ibrutinib-treated CLL. About the study: Researchers reported 11 to 12 relapsed/refractory and about 15 treatment-naive patients, 17 to 18 of them IGHV unmutated.

The table came from immunoSEQ multiplex PCR; TCRdb's copy has only in-frame clones and leaves some out. The sample shows tens of thousands of clones, 69% of them seen only once. The V end lost 4 bases, the J end lost 0 bases, and 8 bases lay between the germline ends. From germline, CDR1 is SGHRS and CDR2 YFSETQ. CDR3 length equals 13 residues. This TCR derives from a human donor with chronic lymphocytic leukemia. The source was PBMCs, collected after 24 months of ibrutinib treatment. The chain recombines TRBV5-1 with TRBJ2-7; tentatively, D is TRBD1 or TRBD2 (5 bases each). The CDR3 sequence: CASSAGTSYEQYF. The CDR3 coding sequence is TGCGCCAGCAGCGCCGGGACCTCCTACGAGCAGTACTTC.